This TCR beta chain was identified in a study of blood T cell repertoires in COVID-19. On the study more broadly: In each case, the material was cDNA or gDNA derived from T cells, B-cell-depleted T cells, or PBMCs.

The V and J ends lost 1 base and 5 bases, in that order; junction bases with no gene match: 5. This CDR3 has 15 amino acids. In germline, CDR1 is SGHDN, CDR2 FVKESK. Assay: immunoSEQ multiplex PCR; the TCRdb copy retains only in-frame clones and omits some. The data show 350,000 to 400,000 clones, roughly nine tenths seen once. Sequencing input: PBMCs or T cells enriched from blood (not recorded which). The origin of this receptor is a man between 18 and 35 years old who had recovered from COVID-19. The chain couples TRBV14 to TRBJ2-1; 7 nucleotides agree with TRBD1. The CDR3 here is CASSQVTGANNEQFF. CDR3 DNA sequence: TGTGCCAGCAGCCAAGTCACAGGGGCTAACAATGAGCAGTTCTTC.